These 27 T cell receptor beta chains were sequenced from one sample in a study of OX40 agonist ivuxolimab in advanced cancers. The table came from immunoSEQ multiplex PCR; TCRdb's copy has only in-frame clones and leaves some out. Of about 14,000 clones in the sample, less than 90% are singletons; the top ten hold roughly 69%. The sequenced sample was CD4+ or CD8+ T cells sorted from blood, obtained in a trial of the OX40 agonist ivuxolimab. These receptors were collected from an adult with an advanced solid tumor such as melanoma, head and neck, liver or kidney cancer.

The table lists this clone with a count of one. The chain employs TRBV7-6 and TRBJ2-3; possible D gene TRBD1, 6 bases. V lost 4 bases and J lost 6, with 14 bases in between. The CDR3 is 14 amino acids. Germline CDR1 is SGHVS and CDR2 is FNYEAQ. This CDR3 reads CASSSGWGPDTQYF. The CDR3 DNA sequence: TGTGCCAGCAGCTCCGGCTGGGGGCCCGATACGCAGTATTTT.

The DNA for the CDR3 is TGTGCCAGTAGCCAAACCGGGACAGACTTCTACGAGCAGTACTTC. Translating gives CASSQTGTDFYEQYF. The rearrangement links TRBV19 to TRBJ2-5; the match to TRBD1 covers 7 bases. The DNA end lines up better with TRBJ2-7; the J call may be wrong. Germline CDR1 is LNHDA and CDR2 is SQIVND (reference sequence). There are 15 residues in the CDR3.

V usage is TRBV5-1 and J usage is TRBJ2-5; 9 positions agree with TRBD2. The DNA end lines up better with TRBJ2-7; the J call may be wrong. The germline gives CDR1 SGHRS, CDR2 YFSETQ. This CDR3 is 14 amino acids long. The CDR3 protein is CASSEIAGVDEQYF. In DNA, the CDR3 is TGCGCCAGCAGCGAGATAGCGGGAGTCGACGAGCAGTACTTC.

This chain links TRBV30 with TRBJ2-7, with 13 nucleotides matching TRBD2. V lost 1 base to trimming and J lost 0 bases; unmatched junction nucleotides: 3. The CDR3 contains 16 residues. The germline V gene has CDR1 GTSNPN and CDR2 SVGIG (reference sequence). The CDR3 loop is CAWSEGLAGDSYEQYF. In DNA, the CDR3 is TGTGCCTGGAGTGAAGGACTAGCGGGGGACTCCTACGAGCAGTACTTC.

The CDR3 sequence: CASSYSGAKGGGYTF. For the CDR3, the DNA is TGTGCCAGCAGTTACTCGGGGGCGAAGGGAGGTGGCTACACCTTC. This chain joins TRBV6-5 and TRBJ1-2; D may be TRBD1 (6 bases). Between the trimmed V and J ends, which lost 0 bases and 7 bases, there was a span of 15 bases. Germline V gene lookup returns CDR1 MNHEY and CDR2 SVGAGI. The CDR3 loop spans 15 amino acids.

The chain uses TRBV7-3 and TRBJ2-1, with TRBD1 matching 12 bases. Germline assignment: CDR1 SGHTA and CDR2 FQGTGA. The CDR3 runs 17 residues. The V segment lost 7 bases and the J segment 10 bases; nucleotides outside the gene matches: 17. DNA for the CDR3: TGTGCCAGCACCCCAGCAGGATGGGACAGGGGGCTGCGGGAGCAGTTCTTC. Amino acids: CASTPAGWDRGLREQFF.

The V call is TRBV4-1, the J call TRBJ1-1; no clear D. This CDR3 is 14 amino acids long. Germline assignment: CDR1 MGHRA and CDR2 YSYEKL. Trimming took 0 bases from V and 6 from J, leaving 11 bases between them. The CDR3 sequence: CASSQDVSGAEAFF. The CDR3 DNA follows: TGCGCCAGCAGCCAAGACGTCTCGGGCGCTGAAGCTTTCTTT.

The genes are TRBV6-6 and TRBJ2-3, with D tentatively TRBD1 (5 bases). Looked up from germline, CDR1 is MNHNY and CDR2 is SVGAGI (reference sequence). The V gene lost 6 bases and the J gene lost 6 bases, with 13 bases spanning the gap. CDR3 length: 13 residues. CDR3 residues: CASSHGQPDTQYF. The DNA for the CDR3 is TGTGCCAGCAGCCACGGACAACCCGATACGCAGTATTTT.

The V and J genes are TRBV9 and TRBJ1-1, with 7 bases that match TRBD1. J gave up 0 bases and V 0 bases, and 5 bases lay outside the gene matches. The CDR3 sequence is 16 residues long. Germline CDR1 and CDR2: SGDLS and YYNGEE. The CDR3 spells CASSVVYRGVNTEAFF. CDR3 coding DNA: TGTGCCAGCAGCGTAGTCTACAGGGGAGTGAACACTGAAGCTTTCTTT. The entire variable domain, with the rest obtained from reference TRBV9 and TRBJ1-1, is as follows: DSGVTQTPKHLITATGQRVTLRCSPRSGDLSVYWYQQSLDQGLQFLIQYYNGEERAKGNILERFSAQQFPDLHSELNLSSLELGDSALYFCASSVVYRGVNTEAFFGQGTRLTVV.

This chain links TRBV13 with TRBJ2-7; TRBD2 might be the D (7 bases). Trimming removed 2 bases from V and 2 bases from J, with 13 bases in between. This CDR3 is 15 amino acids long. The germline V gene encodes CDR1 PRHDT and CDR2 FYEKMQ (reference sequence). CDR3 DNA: TGTGCCAGCAGCTTACGGGGGGCCAGGGCCTACGAGCAGTACTTC. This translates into CASSLRGARAYEQYF. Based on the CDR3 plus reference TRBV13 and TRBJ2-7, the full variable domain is AAGVIQSPRHLIKEKRETATLKCYPIPRHDTVYWYQQGPGQDPQFLISFYEKMQSDKGSIPDRFSAQQFSDYHSELNMSSLELGDSALYFCASSLRGARAYEQYFGPGTRLTVT.

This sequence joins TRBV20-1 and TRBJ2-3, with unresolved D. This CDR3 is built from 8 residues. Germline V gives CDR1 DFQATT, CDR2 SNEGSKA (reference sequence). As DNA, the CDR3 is TGCAGGATAGATACGCAGTATTTT. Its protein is CRIDTQYF.

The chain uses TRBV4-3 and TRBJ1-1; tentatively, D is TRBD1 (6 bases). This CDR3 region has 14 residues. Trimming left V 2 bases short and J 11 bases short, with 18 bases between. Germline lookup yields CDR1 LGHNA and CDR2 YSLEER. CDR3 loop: CASSQPGEVGAAFF. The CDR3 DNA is TGCGCCAGCAGCCAACCCGGGGAGGTGGGGGCTGCTTTCTTT.

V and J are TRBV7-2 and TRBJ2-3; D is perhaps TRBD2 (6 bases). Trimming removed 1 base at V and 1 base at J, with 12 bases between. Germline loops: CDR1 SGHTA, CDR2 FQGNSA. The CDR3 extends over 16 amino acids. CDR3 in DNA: TGTGCCAGCAGCTTAGAATGGGGCGGGGGCACAGATACGCAGTATTTT. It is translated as CASSLEWGGGTDTQYF. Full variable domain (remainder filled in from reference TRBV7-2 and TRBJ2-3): GAGVSQSPSNKVTEKGKDVELRCDPISGHTALYWYRQSLGQGLEFLIYFQGNSAPDKSGLPSDRFSAERTGGSVSTLTIQRTQQEDSAVYLCASSLEWGGGTDTQYFGPGTRLTVL.

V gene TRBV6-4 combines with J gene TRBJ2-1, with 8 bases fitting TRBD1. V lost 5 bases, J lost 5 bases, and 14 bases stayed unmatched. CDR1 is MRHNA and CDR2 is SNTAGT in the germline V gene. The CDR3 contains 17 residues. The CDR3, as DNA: TGTGCCAGCAGTCCTCTCCGTACGGGACAGGAGCACAATGAGCAGTTCTTC. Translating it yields CASSPLRTGQEHNEQFF.

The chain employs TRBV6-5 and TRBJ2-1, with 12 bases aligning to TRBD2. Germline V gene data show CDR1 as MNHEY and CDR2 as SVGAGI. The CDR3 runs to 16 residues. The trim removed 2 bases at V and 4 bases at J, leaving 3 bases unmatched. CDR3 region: CASSYGGLAGYNEQFF. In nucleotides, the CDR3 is TGTGCCAGCAGTTACGGGGGACTAGCGGGTTACAATGAGCAGTTCTTC.

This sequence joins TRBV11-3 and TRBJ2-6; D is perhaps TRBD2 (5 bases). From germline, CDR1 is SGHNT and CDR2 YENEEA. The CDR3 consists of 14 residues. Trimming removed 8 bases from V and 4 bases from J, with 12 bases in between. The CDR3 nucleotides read TGTGCCAGCGCTTACCGAGGGGGGGCCAACGTCCTGACTTTC. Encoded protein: CASAYRGGANVLTF.

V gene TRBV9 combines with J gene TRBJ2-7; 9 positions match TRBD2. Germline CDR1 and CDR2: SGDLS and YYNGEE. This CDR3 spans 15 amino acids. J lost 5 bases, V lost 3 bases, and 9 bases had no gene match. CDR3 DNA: TGTGCCAGCAGCGGTGACTTGCGGGAGGGCCACGAGCAGTACTTC. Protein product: CASSGDLREGHEQYF.

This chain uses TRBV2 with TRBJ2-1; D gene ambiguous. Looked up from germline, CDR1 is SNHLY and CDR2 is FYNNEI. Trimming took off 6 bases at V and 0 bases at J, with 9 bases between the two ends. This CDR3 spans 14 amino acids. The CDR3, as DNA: TGTGCCAGCAGCCAATTAAGCTCCTACAATGAGCAGTTCTTC. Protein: CASSQLSSYNEQFF.

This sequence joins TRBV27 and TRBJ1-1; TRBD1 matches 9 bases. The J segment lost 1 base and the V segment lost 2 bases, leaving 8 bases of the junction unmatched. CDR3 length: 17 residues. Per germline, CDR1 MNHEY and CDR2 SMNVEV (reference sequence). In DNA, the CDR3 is TGTGCCAGCAGTTTACACCCTCCGGGACAGGGGAACACTGAAGCTTTCTTT. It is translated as CASSLHPPGQGNTEAFF.

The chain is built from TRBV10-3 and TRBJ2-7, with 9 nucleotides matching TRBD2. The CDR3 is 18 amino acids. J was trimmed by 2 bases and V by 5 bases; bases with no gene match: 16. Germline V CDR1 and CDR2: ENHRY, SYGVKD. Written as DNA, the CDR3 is TGTGCCATCAGTACGATTGTGCGGGAGGGCCTTTCTGCCTACGAGCAGTACTTC. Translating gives CAISTIVREGLSAYEQYF.

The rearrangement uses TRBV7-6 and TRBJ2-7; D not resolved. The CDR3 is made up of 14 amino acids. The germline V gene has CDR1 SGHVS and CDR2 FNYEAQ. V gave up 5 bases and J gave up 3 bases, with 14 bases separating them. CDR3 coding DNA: TGTGCCAGCAGCCAGACCGACTGGGACTACGAGCAGTACTTC. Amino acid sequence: CASSQTDWDYEQYF.

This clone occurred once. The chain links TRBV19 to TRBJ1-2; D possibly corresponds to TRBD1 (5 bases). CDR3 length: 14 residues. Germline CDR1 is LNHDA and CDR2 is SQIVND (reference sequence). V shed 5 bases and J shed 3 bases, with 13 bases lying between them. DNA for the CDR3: TGTGCCAGTAGTGCCGGGACCGCCCACTATGGCTACACCTTC. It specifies CASSAGTAHYGYTF.

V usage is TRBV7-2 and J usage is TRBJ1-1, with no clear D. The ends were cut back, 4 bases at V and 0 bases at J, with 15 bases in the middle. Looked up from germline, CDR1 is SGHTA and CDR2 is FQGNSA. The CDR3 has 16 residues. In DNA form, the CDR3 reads TGTGCCAGCAGCTCCCTCGGATCGACCATGAACACTGAAGCTTTCTTT. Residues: CASSSLGSTMNTEAFF.

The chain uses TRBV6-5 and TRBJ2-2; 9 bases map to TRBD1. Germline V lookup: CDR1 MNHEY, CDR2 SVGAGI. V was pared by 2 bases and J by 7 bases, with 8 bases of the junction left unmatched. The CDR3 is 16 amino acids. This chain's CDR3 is CASSYPTGGANGELFF. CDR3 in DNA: TGTGCCAGCAGTTACCCAACAGGGGGCGCGAACGGGGAGCTGTTTTTT.

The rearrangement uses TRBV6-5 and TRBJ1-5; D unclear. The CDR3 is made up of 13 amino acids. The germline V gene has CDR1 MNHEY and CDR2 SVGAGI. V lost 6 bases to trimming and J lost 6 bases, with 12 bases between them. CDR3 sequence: CASRWDLGQPQHF. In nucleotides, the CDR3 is TGTGCCAGCAGGTGGGATCTTGGTCAGCCCCAGCATTTT.

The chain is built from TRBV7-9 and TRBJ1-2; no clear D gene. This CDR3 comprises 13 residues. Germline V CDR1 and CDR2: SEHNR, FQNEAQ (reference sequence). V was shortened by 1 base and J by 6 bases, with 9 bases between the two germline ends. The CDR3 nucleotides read TGTGCCAGCAGCTTAGTTAATATGGATGGCTACACCTTC. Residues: CASSLVNMDGYTF.

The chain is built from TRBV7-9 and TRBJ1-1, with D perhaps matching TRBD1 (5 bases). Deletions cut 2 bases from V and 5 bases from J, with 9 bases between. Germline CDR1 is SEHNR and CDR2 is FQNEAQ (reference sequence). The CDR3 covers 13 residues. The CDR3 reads CASSLPGWTEAFF. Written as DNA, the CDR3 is TGTGCCAGCAGCTTACCAGGGTGGACTGAAGCTTTCTTT.